The TCR beta chain under discussion was sequenced for a study of naive and memory T cell subsets. Study-level findings and limits: Naive and memory repertoire findings lacked a ground truth for validation.

An equimolar mix of two oligonucleotides served as the beta constant-region primer for TRBC1 and TRBC2. TCRdb used MiXCR to reprocess the UMI-ligation and nested PCR reads, holding one entry per CDR3 protein. Of 150,000 or so distinct CDR3 sequences in the sample, over 15% are singletons; the top ten hold more than 0.13%. This clonotype has more than one count but fewer than ten. The antigen remains unidentified. Sequencing input: naive CD4+ T cells from blood. This sequence originates from a human donor in good health.

This CDR3 reads CSAREGSRGGANVLTF. CDR3 DNA: TGCAGTGCTAGAGAGGGCTCCCGGGGTGGGGCCAACGTCCTGACTTTC. The rearrangement uses TRBV20-1 and TRBJ2-6, with a possible D match to TRBD2 (5 bases). Looked up from germline, CDR1 is DFQATT and CDR2 is SNEGSKA (reference sequence). CDR3 length: 16 amino acids. V dropped 0 bases and J dropped 3 bases, with 12 bases sitting between them.